Below, 8 T cell receptor beta chains from the same sample are listed, as sequenced in a study of T cells in Graves' hyperthyroidism and ophthalmopathy. Amplification targeted TCR beta CDR3 regions from RNA transcripts. RT-PCR in the first round (using the HTBI primer set) targeted the TCR CDR3. A single record per CDR3 protein comes from TCRdb applying MiXCR to the multiplex PCR reads. The table lists 300,000 to 400,000 distinct CDR3 sequences, roughly 20% of them singletons. Sample: blood. These receptors were collected from a woman aged 45-60 years with Graves' hyperthyroidism.

This chain connects TRBV9 to TRBJ2-1; 7 nucleotides match TRBD1. This CDR3 comprises 16 residues. The J segment lost 0 bases and the V segment lost 3 bases, leaving 6 bases of the junction unmatched. Germline CDR1 and CDR2: SGDLS and YYNGEE. This CDR3 reads CASSAYRGPSYNEQFF. CDR3 bases: TGTGCCAGCAGCGCATACAGGGGACCCTCCTACAATGAGCAGTTCTTC.

In its sample, this clonotype was seen a few times. This sequence joins TRBV20-1 and TRBJ1-4; D not resolved. The CDR3 spans 11 residues. Trimming removed 5 bases from V and 1 base from J, with 2 bases in between. Germline assignment: CDR1 DFQATT and CDR2 SNEGSKA (reference sequence). The CDR3 DNA is TGCAGTGCTGTAACTAATGAAAAACTGTTTTTT. It encodes CSAVTNEKLFF.

This clonotype was recorded a few times. V is TRBV6-4 and J is TRBJ1-5; D possibly corresponds to TRBD1 (5 bases). The germline V gene encodes CDR1 MRHNA and CDR2 SNTAGT. Trimming cost V 0 bases and J 11 bases, with 26 bases left between them. There are 18 residues in the CDR3. This CDR3 is CASSDSGPRQSRFSAQHF. DNA of the CDR3: TGTGCCAGCAGTGACTCGGGGCCAAGACAGTCCCGGTTTAGTGCCCAGCATTTT.

The V and J genes are TRBV3-1 and TRBJ2-1; D perhaps matches TRBD1 (5 bases). This CDR3 has 14 amino acids. Germline CDR1 is LGHDT and CDR2 is YNNKEL (reference sequence). Trimming stripped 0 bases from V and 6 bases from J, with 9 bases between. CDR3 sequence reads: CASSQDVRVNEQFF. CDR3 DNA sequence: TGTGCCAGCAGCCAAGATGTCAGGGTCAATGAGCAGTTCTTC.

Only a few counts were recorded for this clonotype. V usage is TRBV20-1 and J usage is TRBJ2-7; TRBD2 might be the D (5 bases). The V gene lost 0 bases and the J gene lost 5 bases, with 14 bases spanning the gap. This CDR3 region has 14 residues. CDR1 is DFQATT, CDR2 SNEGSKA, per germline (reference sequence). CDR3 in amino acids: CSARDPSLTHEQYF. CDR3 coding DNA: TGCAGTGCTAGAGACCCTAGCTTAACCCACGAGCAGTACTTC.

This clonotype has more than one count but fewer than ten. The chain uses TRBV4-1 and TRBJ2-5, with TRBD2 matching 15 bases. The CDR3 runs to 17 residues. The germline CDR1 and CDR2 sequences are MGHRA and YSYEKL. The ends lost 3 bases at V and 5 bases at J; junction bases unmatched: 7. The DNA for the CDR3 is TGCGCCAGCAGCCAGGGACTAGCGGGGGGATTAGTTGAGACCCAGTACTTC. Residues: CASSQGLAGGLVETQYF.

J is TRBJ1-4 and V is TRBV6-1; no definite D call. V was shortened by 6 bases and J by 8 bases, with 7 bases between the two germline ends. The CDR3 length is 11 residues. Germline assignment: CDR1 MNHNS and CDR2 SASEGT. The CDR3 coding sequence is TGTGCCAGCAGCAAAGGGGAAAAACTGTTTTTT. This codes for CASSKGEKLFF.

The gene calls are TRBV19 and TRBJ1-2, with 7 bases aligning to TRBD1. V lost 4 bases to trimming and J lost 3 bases; unmatched junction nucleotides: 5. The germline V gene has CDR1 LNHDA and CDR2 SQIVND (reference sequence). This CDR3 region has 14 residues. Written as DNA, the CDR3 is TGTGCCAGTAGTACCTACCAGGGGGACTATGGCTACACCTTC. Translation gives CASSTYQGDYGYTF. The full variable domain, rest sourced from reference TRBV19 and TRBJ1-2, is DGGITQSPKYLFRKEGQNVTLSCEQNLNHDAMYWYRQDPGQGLRLIYYSQIVNDFQKGDIAEGYSVSREKKESFPLTVTSAQKNPTAFYLCASSTYQGDYGYTFGSGTRLTVV.